The present T cell receptor beta chain was sequenced within a study of molecular identifiers for immune sequencing clone quantification. Findings and limits, study-wide: Spiked Jurkat TCR RNA from one cell was reportedly detectable among about 1 million naive cells.

This clonotype has a count of ten or more. As yet, its antigen is unknown. Libraries of bulk TCR were made by previously described methods (with listed TCR primers). A single record per CDR3 protein comes from TCRdb applying MiXCR to the PCR reads. The data hold about 35,000 distinct CDR3 sequences, with under 20% observed a single time. Investigators produced naive CD8 libraries from 20,000 to 1,000,000 sorted cells, drawing on 10%, 30% or 50% RNA. As CD8+CD4-CCR7+CD45RA+ cells, naive CD8 T cells were sorted. The sample taken for sequencing was naive CD8+ T cells from blood, with Jurkat cell RNA spiked in. Subset in this sample: FACS-sorted CD8+CD4-CCR7+CD45RA+ naive T cells. The sequence came from a human donor in good health. Some libraries in this study had Jurkat cell RNA spiked in.

CDR3 in amino acids: CASSWATSTDTQYF. CDR3 bases: TGTGCCAGCAGCTGGGCAACTAGCACAGATACGCAGTATTTT. The J gene is TRBJ2-3, the V gene TRBV7-9; D not resolved. The length of the CDR3 is 14 residues. Germline assignment: CDR1 SEHNR and CDR2 FQNEAQ (reference sequence). Between the trimmed V and J ends, which lost 4 bases and 0 bases, there was a span of 8 bases.